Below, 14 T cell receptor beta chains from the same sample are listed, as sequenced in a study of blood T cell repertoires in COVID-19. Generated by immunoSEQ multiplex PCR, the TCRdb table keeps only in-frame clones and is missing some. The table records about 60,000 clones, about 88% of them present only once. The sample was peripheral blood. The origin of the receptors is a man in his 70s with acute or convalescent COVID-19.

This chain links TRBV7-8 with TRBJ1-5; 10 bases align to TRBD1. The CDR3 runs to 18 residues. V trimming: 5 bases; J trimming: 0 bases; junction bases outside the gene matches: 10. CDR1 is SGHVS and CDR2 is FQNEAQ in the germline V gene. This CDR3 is CASSQGTGAHYSNQPQHF. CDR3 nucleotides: TGTGCCAGCAGCCAGGGGACAGGGGCCCATTATAGCAATCAGCCCCAGCATTTT.

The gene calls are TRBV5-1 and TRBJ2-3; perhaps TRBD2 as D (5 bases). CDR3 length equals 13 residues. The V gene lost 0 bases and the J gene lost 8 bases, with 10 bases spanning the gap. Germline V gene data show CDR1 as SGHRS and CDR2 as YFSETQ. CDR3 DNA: TGCGCCAGCAGCTTGGAACTAGGTGGTACGCAGTATTTT. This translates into CASSLELGGTQYF.

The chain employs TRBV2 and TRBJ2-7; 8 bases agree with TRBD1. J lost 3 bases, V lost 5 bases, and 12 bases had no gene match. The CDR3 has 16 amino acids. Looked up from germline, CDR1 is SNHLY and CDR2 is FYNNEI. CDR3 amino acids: CASSKDGQGRIYEQYF. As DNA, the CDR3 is TGTGCCAGCAGTAAGGACGGACAGGGTAGGATCTACGAGCAGTACTTC. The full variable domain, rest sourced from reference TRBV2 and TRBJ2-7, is EPEVTQTPSHQVTQMGQEVILRCVPISNHLYFYWYRQILGQKVEFLVSFYNNEISEKSEIFDDQFSVERPDGSNFTLKIRSTKLEDSAMYFCASSKDGQGRIYEQYFGPGTRLTVT.

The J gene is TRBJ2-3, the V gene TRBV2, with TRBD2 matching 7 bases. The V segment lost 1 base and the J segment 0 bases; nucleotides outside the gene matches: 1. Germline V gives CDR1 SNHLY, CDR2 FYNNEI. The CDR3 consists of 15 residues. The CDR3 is CASSEVGGSTDTQYF. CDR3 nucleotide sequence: TGTGCCAGCAGTGAAGTGGGGGGGAGCACAGATACGCAGTATTTT.

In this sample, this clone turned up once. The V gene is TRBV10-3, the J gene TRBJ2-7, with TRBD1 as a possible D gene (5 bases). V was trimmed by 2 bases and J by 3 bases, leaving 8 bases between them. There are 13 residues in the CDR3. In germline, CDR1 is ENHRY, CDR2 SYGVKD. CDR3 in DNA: TGTGCCATCAGTGAGCAGGGTCTCTACGAGCAGTACTTC. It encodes CAISEQGLYEQYF.

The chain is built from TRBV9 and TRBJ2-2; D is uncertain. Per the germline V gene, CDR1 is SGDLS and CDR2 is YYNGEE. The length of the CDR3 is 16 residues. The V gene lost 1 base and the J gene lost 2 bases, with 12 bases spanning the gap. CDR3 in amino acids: CASSVRGRRNTGELFF. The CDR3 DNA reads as TGTGCCAGCAGCGTAAGAGGTCGTAGAAACACCGGGGAGCTGTTTTTT.

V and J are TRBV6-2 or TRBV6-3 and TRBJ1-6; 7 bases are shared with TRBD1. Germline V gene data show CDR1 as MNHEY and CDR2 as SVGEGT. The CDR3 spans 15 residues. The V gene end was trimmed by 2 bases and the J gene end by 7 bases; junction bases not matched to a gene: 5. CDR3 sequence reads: CASSYGQASNSPLHF. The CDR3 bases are TGTGCCAGCAGTTACGGACAGGCGTCAAATTCACCCCTCCACTTT.

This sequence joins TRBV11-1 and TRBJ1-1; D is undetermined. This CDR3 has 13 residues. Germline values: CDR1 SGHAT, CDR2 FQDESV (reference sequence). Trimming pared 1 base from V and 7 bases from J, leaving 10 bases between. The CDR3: CASSLDRVGEAFF. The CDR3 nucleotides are TGTGCCAGCAGCTTAGACCGGGTGGGTGAAGCTTTCTTT.

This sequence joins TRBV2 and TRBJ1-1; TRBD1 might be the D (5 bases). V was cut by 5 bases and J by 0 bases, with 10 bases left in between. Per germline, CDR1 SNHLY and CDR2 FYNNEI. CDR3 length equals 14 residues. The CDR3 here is CASSFQGMNTEAFF. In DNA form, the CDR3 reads TGTGCCAGCAGTTTTCAGGGAATGAACACTGAAGCTTTCTTT.

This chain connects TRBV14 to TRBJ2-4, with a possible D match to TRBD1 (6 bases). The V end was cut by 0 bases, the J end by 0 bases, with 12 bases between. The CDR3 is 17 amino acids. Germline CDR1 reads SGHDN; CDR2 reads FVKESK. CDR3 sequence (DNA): TGTGCCAGCAGCCAAGAAGGGGGACCCCTAGCCAAAAACATTCAGTACTTC. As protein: CASSQEGGPLAKNIQYF.

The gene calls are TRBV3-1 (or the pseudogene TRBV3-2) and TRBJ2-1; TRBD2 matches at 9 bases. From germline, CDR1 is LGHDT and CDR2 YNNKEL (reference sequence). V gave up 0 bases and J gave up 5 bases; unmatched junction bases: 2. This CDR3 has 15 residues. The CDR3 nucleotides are TGTGCCAGCAGCCAAGATCGCGGGGGGGACAATGAGCAGTTCTTC. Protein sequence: CASSQDRGGDNEQFF.

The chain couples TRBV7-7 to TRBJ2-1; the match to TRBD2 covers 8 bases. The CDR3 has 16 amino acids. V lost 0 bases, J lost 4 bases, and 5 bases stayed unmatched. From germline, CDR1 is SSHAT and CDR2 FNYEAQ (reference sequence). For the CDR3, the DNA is TGTGCCAGCAGCTTAGCAGGCCTAGCGGGTTACAATGAGCAGTTCTTC. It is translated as CASSLAGLAGYNEQFF. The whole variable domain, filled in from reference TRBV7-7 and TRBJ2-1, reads GAGVSQSPRYKVTKRGQDVTLRCDPISSHATLYWYQQALGQGPEFLTYFNYEAQPDKSGLPSDRFSAERPEGSISTLTIQRTEQRDSAMYRCASSLAGLAGYNEQFFGPGTRLTVL.

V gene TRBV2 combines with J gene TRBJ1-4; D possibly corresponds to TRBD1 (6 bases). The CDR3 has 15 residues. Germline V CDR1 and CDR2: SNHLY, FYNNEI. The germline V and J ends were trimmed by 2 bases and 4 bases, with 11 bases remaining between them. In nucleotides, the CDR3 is TGTGCCAGCAGTGAATGGGGGCTCAGTAATGAAAAACTGTTTTTT. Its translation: CASSEWGLSNEKLFF.

This CDR3 reads CASSPQQGHSNQPQHF. As DNA, the CDR3 is TGTGCCAGTAGTCCCCAACAGGGCCATAGCAATCAGCCCCAGCATTTT. J is TRBJ1-5 and V is TRBV19, with TRBD1 as a possible D gene (6 bases). V lost 5 bases to trimming and J lost 0 bases, with 14 bases between them. CDR1 is LNHDA and CDR2 is SQIVND in the germline V gene (reference sequence). This CDR3 is built from 16 residues.